The clone carrying this T cell receptor beta chain has at least ten counts. This sample stems from a study of molecular identifiers for immune sequencing clone quantification. In TCRdb, the PCR reads were re-called with MiXCR into one record per CDR3 protein. The sample contains fewer than 350,000 distinct CDR3 sequences, over 20% of which appear only once. The germline CDR1 and CDR2 sequences are SGHVS and FQNEAQ. This CDR3 comprises 15 residues. Unmatched junction bases numbered 7, after V lost 4 bases and J lost 9 bases. Using a CD8+CD4-CCR7+CD45RA+ phenotype, naive CD8 T cells were sorted. The clonotype was recovered from a human donor in good health. Some libraries in this study had Jurkat cell RNA spiked in. V usage is TRBV7-8 and J usage is TRBJ2-1; 12 bases are shared with TRBD2. The material sequenced was naive CD8+ T cells from blood, with Jurkat cell RNA spiked in. Subset indicated: FACS-sorted CD8+CD4-CCR7+CD45RA+ naive T cells. CDR3 in DNA: TGTGCCAGCAGCTCATCTAGCGGGGGGGCCGGTGAGCAGTTCTTC. Translated: CASSSSSGGAGEQFF.